The source of this T cell receptor beta chain is a study of neurological immune-mediated disorders (dated by TCRdb to 2018 to 2020). About the investigation overall: Peripheral blood TCR-beta repertoires from HTLV-I-associated myelopathy (HAM/TSP) patients, multiple sclerosis patients and healthy controls were compared by UMI-based sequencing. Alongside PBMC samples, the set of some 98 TCR-beta libraries contained longitudinal samples, technical triplicates, and paired CD4+ and CD8+ T-cell subsets that had been sorted. The cohort included about 70 subjects: 14 with HAM/TSP, some 35 with multiple sclerosis, and approximately 20 healthy controls. General conclusions and limits of the study: TCR clonal expansion was highest in HAM/TSP patients and lowest in MS patients, with MS patients falling below even healthy controls. No identical CDR3 amino acid sequences were shared among expanded clones across subjects, suggesting private TCR-beta repertoires in all groups.

cDNA was synthesized by template-switch 5'RACE using a primer carrying a 10-nucleotide random unique molecular identifier by which each TCR transcript was tagged. Over 170 million TCR-beta sequences, covering 15-18 subjects, were produced in each sequencing run. The RNeasy kit was used to extract total RNA. The KAPA Real-time Library Amplification kit was used to amplify TCR-beta VDJ regions with primers for the TCR constant region and the 5'RACE anchor. A first PCR added sample indexes and Illumina adaptors, and a second PCR then raised library yield. The roughly 650 bp TCR product was size-selected on a 2% E-gel SizeSelection system after Ampure bead purification. Before pooling, library quality was checked on a Bioanalyzer, concentration was measured with Qubit, and libraries were quantified with the Kapa Library Quantification kit. Paired-end 2 x 150 bp sequencing of the libraries was performed on an Illumina HiSeq 2500. To increase sequence diversity, roughly 24-32% phiX was spiked into each library pool. For the original study's pipeline: Quality-filtered reads were processed with the UMI-based MiGEC pipeline, which removed over 75% of raw TCR sequences during error correction. IMGT germline references were used for alignment of VDJ genes, and clonotypes were defined by a unique CDR3 amino acid sequence together with V-J genes. Clonal expansion, Shannon diversity and CDR3 relatedness (CalcPairwiseDistances, ClusterSamples) were evaluated with VDJtools, and phylogenetic trees were built with CLCbio workbench. Clones with at least 8 unique UMIs were defined as expanded, with this threshold being based on coefficient-of-variation modelling across technical triplicates. TCRdb ran its own pipeline on the public reads, namely fastp trimming at Q25 and MiXCR clone calling, and kept in-frame beta chains. When rows share a CDR3 protein, they turn into one entry using the most common DNA and genes. In this record, the V and J calls reflect TCRdb's handling and not the investigators' own analysis. For this sample the table gives around 20,000 distinct CDR3 sequences, of which 5.5% to 8% were detected only once. The ten most abundant clones make up 35% to 55% of the sample.

Blood bank volunteers in Maryland, USA served as the healthy controls. For the sorted-subset TCR libraries, the starting material was over 950,000 sorted CD4+ or CD8+ T cells. PBMCs were separated from peripheral blood using Ficoll-Hypaque density gradient centrifugation and then cryopreserved in liquid nitrogen. Paired sorted CD4+ and CD8+ subsets came from healthy controls, HAM/TSP patients and MS patients. This clonotype was detected many times. Its antigen target is currently unknown. Per-base qualities were not stored, and no clone one base away is much larger. The source is a man aged 18 to 30 in good health. The specimen was CD8+ T cells from blood.

The nucleotide sequence reads TGCGCCAGCAGCTTGGAGCCTAGCGGGCTGAACGAGCAGTACTTC. This encodes CASSLEPSGLNEQYF. The chain is assembled from TRBV5-1 and TRBJ2-7, and TRBD2 matches 8 of the central bases. The germline V gene gives CDR1 as SGHRS and CDR2 as YFSETQ. V loses 0 bases at its end and J loses 5 bases; junction bases beyond the gene matches: 7. There are 15 amino acids in the CDR3, from cysteine to phenylalanine inclusive. Only the CDR3 region is kept as DNA, spanning 45 bases read in frame from base 1.